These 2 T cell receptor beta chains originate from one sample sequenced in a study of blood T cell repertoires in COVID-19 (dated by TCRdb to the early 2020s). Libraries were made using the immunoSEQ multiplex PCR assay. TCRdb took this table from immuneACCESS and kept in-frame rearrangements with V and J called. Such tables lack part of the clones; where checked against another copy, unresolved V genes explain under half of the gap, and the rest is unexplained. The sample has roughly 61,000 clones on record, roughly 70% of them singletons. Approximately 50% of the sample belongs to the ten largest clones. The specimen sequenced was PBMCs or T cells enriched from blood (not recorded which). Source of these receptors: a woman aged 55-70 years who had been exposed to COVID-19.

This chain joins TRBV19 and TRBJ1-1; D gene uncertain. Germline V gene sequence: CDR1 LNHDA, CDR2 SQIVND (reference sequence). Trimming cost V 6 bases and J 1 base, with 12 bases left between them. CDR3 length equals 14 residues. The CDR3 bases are TGTGCCAGTAGCGGCCGAGGTGGGAACACTGAAGCTTTCTTT. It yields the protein CASSGRGGNTEAFF.

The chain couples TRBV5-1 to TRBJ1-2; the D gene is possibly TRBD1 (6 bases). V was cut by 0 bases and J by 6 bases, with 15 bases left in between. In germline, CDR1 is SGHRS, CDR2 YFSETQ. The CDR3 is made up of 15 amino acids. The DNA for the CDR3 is TGCGCCAGCAGCTTGGCGGGGGGCCGGTATGATGGCTACACCTTC. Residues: CASSLAGGRYDGYTF.